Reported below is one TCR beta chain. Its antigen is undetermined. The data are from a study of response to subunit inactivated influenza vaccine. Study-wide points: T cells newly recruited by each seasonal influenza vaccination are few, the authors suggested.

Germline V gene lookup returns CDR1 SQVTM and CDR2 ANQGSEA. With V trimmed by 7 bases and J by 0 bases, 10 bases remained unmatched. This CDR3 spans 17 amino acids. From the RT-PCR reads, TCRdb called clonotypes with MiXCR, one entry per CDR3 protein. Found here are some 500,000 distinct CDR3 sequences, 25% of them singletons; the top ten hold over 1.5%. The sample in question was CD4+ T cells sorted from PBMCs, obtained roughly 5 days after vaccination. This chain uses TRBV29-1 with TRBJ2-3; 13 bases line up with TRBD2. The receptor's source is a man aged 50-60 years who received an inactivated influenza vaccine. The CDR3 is CSGTTGTSGISTDTQYF. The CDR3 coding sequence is TGCAGCGGGACTACCGGGACTAGCGGGATAAGCACAGATACGCAGTATTTT.